The source of this T cell receptor beta chain is a study of a mutant IDH1 vaccine in newly diagnosed glioma. About this clone itself: Its antigen is as yet unknown.

Clones were sequenced by immunoSEQ multiplex PCR, and TCRdb holds only the in-frame ones, with some missing. The sample contains 50,000 to 70,000 clones, around 83% of which appear only once. Trimming stripped 3 bases from V and 3 bases from J, with 8 bases between. In germline, CDR1 is GTSNPN, CDR2 SVGIG (reference sequence). The CDR3 covers 12 residues. Specified time point: week 47, end of study. A 20-mer mutant IDH1 peptide at 300 ug was injected subcutaneously with topical imiquimod. The rearrangement links TRBV30 to TRBJ1-2; no firm D call. This receptor was identified in a woman in her 50s with glioma. This specimen consisted of PBMCs, obtained from a glioma patient whose treatment included an IDH1 peptide vaccine. This CDR3 reads CAWRVQYYGYTF. As DNA, the CDR3 is TGTGCCTGGAGAGTGCAGTACTATGGCTACACCTTC.